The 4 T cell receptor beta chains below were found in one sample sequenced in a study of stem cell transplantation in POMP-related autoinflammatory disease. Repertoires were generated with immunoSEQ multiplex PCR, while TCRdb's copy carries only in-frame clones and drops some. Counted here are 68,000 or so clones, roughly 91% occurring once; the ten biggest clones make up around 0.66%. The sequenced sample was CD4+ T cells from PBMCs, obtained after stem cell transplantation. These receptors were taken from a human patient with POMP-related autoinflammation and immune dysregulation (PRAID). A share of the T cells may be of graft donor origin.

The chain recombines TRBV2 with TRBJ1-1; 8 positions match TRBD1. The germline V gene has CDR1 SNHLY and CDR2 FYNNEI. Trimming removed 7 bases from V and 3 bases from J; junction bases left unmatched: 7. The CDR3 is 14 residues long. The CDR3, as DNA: TGTGCCAGCAAATACAGGGGGATGGACACTGAAGCTTTCTTT. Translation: CASKYRGMDTEAFF.

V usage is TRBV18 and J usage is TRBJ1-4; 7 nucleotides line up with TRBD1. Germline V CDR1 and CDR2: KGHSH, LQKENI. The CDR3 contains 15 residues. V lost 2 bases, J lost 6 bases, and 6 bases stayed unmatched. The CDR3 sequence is CASSPGDSRYEKLFF. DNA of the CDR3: TGTGCCAGCTCACCAGGGGACAGCCGGTATGAAAAACTGTTTTTT.

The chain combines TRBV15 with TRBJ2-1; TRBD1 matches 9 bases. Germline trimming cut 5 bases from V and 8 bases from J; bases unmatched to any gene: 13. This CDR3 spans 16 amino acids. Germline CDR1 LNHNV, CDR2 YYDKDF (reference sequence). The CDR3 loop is CATSRHRDREFHEQFF. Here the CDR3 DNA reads TGTGCCACCAGCCGACACCGGGACAGGGAATTCCATGAGCAGTTCTTC.

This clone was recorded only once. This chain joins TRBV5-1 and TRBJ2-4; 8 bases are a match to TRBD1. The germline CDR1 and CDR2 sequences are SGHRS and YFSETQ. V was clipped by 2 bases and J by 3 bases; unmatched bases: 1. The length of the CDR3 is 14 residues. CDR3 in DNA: TGCGCCAGCAGCTTTGGGACAGGCAAAAACATTCAGTACTTC. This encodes CASSFGTGKNIQYF.